The 3 T cell receptor beta chains reported below all come from one sample, sequenced in a study of brain T cells in children with intractable seizures. Time point described: blood from clinic visit 5 months post-surgery; TSC patient then seizure free. Clones were sequenced by immunoSEQ multiplex PCR, and TCRdb holds only the in-frame ones, with some missing. The data hold about 340,000 clones, with over 85% observed a single time. This sample comprised peripheral blood, obtained 4 to 5 months after surgery. The receptors were gathered from a boy younger than two with tuberous sclerosis and intractable seizures.

Turning to this clone: The junction differs from germline at one of its ends, possibly a read error. The chain has TRBV7-7 and TRBJ2-5, with 7 bases matching TRBD2. This CDR3 has 17 residues. From germline, CDR1 is SSHAT and CDR2 FNYEAQ (reference sequence). CDR3 bases: TGTGCTAGCAGCTTAGAGGGTGCTCGACTAGCCCCAGAGACCCAGTACTTC. Its protein product is CASSLEGARLAPETQYF.

The V and J genes are TRBV7-3 and TRBJ2-1; 8 bases fit TRBD2. Looked up from germline, CDR1 is SGHTA and CDR2 is FQGTGA. Trimming cost V 5 bases and J 3 bases; bases outside gene matches: 12. CDR3 length: 17 residues. In DNA form, the CDR3 reads TGTGCCAGCAGCCCCCAAGGCACTAGCGGAAACTACAATGAGCAGTTCTTC. Translated, it gives CASSPQGTSGNYNEQFF.

The chain employs TRBV5-1 and TRBJ1-2; D gene unclear. The V gene's germline CDR1 is SGHRS and CDR2 YFSETQ. There are 13 residues in the CDR3. Trimming removed 0 bases from V and 10 bases from J, with 13 bases in between. The CDR3: CASSLGLPRFYTF. The CDR3 DNA reads as TGCGCCAGCAGCTTGGGGCTGCCCCGTTTCTACACCTTC.